The rows below give T cell receptor beta chains drawn from one sample of a study of OX40 agonist ivuxolimab in advanced cancers. The data were produced by immunoSEQ multiplex PCR, yet TCRdb's version contains in-frame clones alone and is incomplete. This sample has some 40,000 clones; around 93% occur once, and the top ten carry about 15%. The source was CD4+ or CD8+ T cells sorted from blood, collected in a trial of the OX40 agonist ivuxolimab. The receptors were sampled from an adult with an advanced solid tumor such as melanoma, head and neck, liver or kidney cancer. Both conserved end residues are part of each CDR3. A D gene is named only where the DNA matches it firmly. Rows give clone size only sometimes, using once, few, many, or a class for an expanded clone.

j_call	clone_size	d_call	v_call	cdr3_nt	cdr3_aa
TRBJ2-3	-	-	TRBV9	TGTGCCAGCAGCGCGGACTACCTCCAAGGAGATACGCAGTATTTT	CASSADYLQGDTQYF
TRBJ2-5	-	TRBD1	TRBV6-5	TGTGCCAGCAGCGCCGGACAGGACCTACAAGAGACCCAGTACTTC	CASSAGQDLQETQYF
TRBJ2-3	once	-	TRBV28	TGTGCCAGCACCTCATCTAGTATCAGCACAGATACGCAGTATTTT	CASTSSSISTDTQYF
TRBJ2-1	-	TRBD1	TRBV27	TGTGCCAGCAGCCTGAGACCCTCGGGACAGTTTTACTACAATGAGCAGTTCTTC	CASSLRPSGQFYYNEQFF
TRBJ2-7	-	TRBD2	TRBV4-1	TGCGCCAGCAGCCAGATAGCGGGAGGGACCCCCGAGCAGTACTTC	CASSQIAGGTPEQYF
TRBJ2-7	-	-	TRBV13	TGTGCCAGCAGCCCGGGACCCAAGAGCTCCTACGAGCAGTACTTC	CASSPGPKSSYEQYF
TRBJ1-2	-	-	TRBV28	TGTGCCAGCAGCCTCGGGAGCTATGGCTACACCTTC	CASSLGSYGYTF
TRBJ2-7	-	-	TRBV11-3	TGTGCCAGCAGCTCCCCGTACCACGAGCAGTACTTC	CASSSPYHEQYF
TRBJ2-1	-	-	TRBV10-3	TGTGCCATCGGAAGACAGAACTACAATGAGCAGTTCTTC	CAIGRQNYNEQFF
TRBJ2-7	-	-	TRBV29-1	TGCAGCGTTGGTGACTCCTCCTACGAGCAGTACTTC	CSVGDSSYEQYF
TRBJ2-1	-	TRBD2	TRBV10-2	TGCGCCAGCGGACTAGCTGCCTACAATGAGCAGTTCTTC	CASGLAAYNEQFF
TRBJ1-4	-	-	TRBV7-9	TGTGCCAGCAGCATCAACCCCCAAGCAACTAATGAAAAACTGTTTTTT	CASSINPQATNEKLFF
TRBJ2-3	-	-	TRBV9	TGTGCCAGCAGCGAGAGGCTCGGGACATATGGAGATACGCAGTATTTT	CASSERLGTYGDTQYF
TRBJ2-7	-	-	TRBV5-8	TGTGCCAGCAGCTTCTCCGGGGCCTCCTACGAGCAGTACTTC	CASSFSGASYEQYF
TRBJ1-5	-	-	TRBV27	TGTGCCAGTTCCTCCATGCAGGGGTACGGTCAGCCCCAGCATTTT	CASSSMQGYGQPQHF
TRBJ2-3	-	TRBD2	TRBV6-4	TGTGCCAGCAGGGGGACTAGCGGGGTCTCTAGCACAGATACGCAGTATTTT	CASRGTSGVSSTDTQYF
TRBJ1-3	once	-	TRBV6-5	TGTGCCAGCAGTCCCAGTGAAGGAAACACCATATATTTT	CASSPSEGNTIYF
TRBJ2-7	once	-	TRBV30	TGTGCCTGGAGTGACGACTCCCGGACAGAGCCCTACGAGCAGTACTTC	CAWSDDSRTEPYEQYF
TRBJ2-7	-	-	TRBV27	TGTGCCAGCACCTTAGCCGAGGGCTACGAGCAGTACTTC	CASTLAEGYEQYF
TRBJ2-4	-	-	TRBV7-6	TGTGCCAGCAGCCGGGGAGAGGGGGACATTCAGTACTTC	CASSRGEGDIQYF
TRBJ2-7	once	-	TRBV18	TGTGCCAGCTCTCCCGGGTCACTGACGACCTACGAGCAGTACTTC	CASSPGSLTTYEQYF
TRBJ2-1	-	-	TRBV7-9	TGTGCCAGCAGCTTACAGGGGAGCTCCTACAATGAGCAGTTCTTC	CASSLQGSSYNEQFF
TRBJ2-7	-	TRBD2	TRBV6-6	TGTGCCAGCAGGCGGACTAGCGGGAGGGAGTACGAGCAGTACTTC	CASRRTSGREYEQYF
TRBJ1-4	-	TRBD1	TRBV27	TGTGCCAGTTCTACAGGGGCCGAAAGTGGAAAACTGTTTTTT	CASSTGAESGKLFF
TRBJ2-7	-	-	TRBV7-9	TGTGCCAGCAGCCCTCCCGGCGGGCCAACCTACGAGCAGTACTTC	CASSPPGGPTYEQYF
TRBJ2-5	-	-	TRBV28	TGTGCCAGCAGACAAGACGGACAAGAGACCCAGTACTTC	CASRQDGQETQYF
TRBJ2-3	-	TRBD2	TRBV4-3	TGCGCCAGCAGCCAAGGACTAGCGGGGACTTTTAGCACAGATACGCAGTATTTT	CASSQGLAGTFSTDTQYF
TRBJ2-1	-	-	TRBV5-1	TGCGCCAGCAGCTTAGGAGGGGATTACAATGAGCAGTTCTTC	CASSLGGDYNEQFF
TRBJ2-1	-	-	TRBV18	TGTGCCAGCTCACCATCGGACTTCAACAATGAGCAGTTCTTC	CASSPSDFNNEQFF
TRBJ2-3	few	TRBD2	TRBV28	TGTGCCAGCAGTCCGCTGGGAGCGGGACCGTTGGGTACGCAGTATTTT	CASSPLGAGPLGTQYF
TRBJ2-5	-	-	TRBV5-4	TGTGCCAGCAGCTTGGGCCAGGGGTTGGAGACCCAGTACTTC	CASSLGQGLETQYF
TRBJ2-7	once	-	TRBV2	TGTGCCAGCAGTGAAGCCCCCTCAGCCTACGAGCAGTACTTC	CASSEAPSAYEQYF
TRBJ2-5	-	TRBD2	TRBV11-2	TGTGCCAGCAGCTTAGGAGGACTAGTTCAAGAGACCCAGTACTTC	CASSLGGLVQETQYF
TRBJ2-7	-	TRBD1	TRBV6-5	TGTGCCAGGGCAGGGGGTTCCTACGAGCAGTACTTC	CARAGGSYEQYF
TRBJ2-5	-	-	TRBV21-1	TGTGCCAGCAGCAAACCGATTGGGACTAGCGGGAGGGCATCGGGTGAGACCCAGTACTTC	CASSKPIGTSGRASGETQYF
TRBJ2-1	-	TRBD2	TRBV9	TGTGCCAGCAGCGGACAGAACTTAGCGGGAGGCGACAATGAGCAGTTCTTC	CASSGQNLAGGDNEQFF
TRBJ2-7	-	-	TRBV7-2	TGTGCCAGCAGCCCCACCCATAGGAGCTCCTACGAGCAGTACTTC	CASSPTHRSSYEQYF